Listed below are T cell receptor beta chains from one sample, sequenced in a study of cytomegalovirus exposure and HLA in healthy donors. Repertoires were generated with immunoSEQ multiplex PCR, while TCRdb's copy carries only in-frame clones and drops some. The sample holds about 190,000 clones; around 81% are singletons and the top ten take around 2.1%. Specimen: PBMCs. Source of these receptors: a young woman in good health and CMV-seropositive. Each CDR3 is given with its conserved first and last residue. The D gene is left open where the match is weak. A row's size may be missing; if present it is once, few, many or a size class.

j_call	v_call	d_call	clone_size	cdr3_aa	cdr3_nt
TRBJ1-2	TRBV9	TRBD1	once	CASSVGQGAEGYTF	TGTGCCAGCAGCGTGGGACAGGGGGCGGAAGGCTACACCTTC
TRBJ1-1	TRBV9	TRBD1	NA	CASSTYRGGNTEAFF	TGTGCCAGCAGCACTTACAGGGGAGGGAACACTGAAGCTTTCTTT
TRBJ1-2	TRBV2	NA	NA	CASSNQGTNYGYTF	TGTGCCAGCAGTAACCAGGGAACTAACTATGGCTACACCTTC
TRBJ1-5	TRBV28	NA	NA	CASSNLDTPNQPQHF	TGTGCCAGCAGTAACTTGGACACTCCCAATCAGCCCCAGCATTTT
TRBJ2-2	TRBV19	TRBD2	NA	CASSIFSGGPVVTGELFF	TGTGCCAGTAGTATCTTTAGCGGGGGGCCAGTAGTCACCGGGGAGCTGTTTTTT
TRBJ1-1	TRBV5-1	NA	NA	CASRLGRGGTEAFF	TGCGCCAGCAGATTAGGACGGGGGGGCACTGAAGCTTTCTTT
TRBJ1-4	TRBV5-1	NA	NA	CASSLYLGWGRGATNEKLFF	TGCGCCAGCAGCTTGTATCTCGGATGGGGGCGCGGAGCAACTAATGAAAAACTGTTTTTT
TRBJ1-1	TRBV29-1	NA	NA	CSVLVNGAEAFF	TGCAGCGTTCTTGTGAACGGGGCTGAAGCTTTCTTT
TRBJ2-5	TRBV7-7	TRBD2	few	CASSLGGLGETQYF	TGTGCCAGCAGCTTGGGAGGGTTGGGAGAGACCCAGTACTTC
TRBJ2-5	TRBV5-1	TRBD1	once	CASSLGQGLGTQYF	TGCGCCAGCAGCCTTGGACAGGGGCTGGGGACCCAATACTTC
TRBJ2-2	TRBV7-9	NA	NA	CASSLTETNTGELFF	TGTGCCAGCAGCTTGACAGAGACGAACACCGGGGAGCTGTTTTTT
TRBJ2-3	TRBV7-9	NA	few	CASSFGLSTDTQYF	TGTGCCAGCAGCTTCGGACTGAGTACAGATACGCAGTATTTT
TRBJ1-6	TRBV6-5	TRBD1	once	CASRTGVYNSPLHF	TGTGCCAGCAGGACAGGGGTCTATAATTCACCCCTCCACTTT
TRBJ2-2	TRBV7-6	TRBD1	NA	CASSLGTGNTGELFF	TGTGCCAGCAGCTTGGGGACAGGGAACACCGGGGAGCTGTTTTTT
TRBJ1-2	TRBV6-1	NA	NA	CASRIDRNNYGYTF	TGTGCCAGCAGAATTGACAGGAATAACTATGGCTACACCTTC
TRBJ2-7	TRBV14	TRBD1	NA	CASSQGQGVHSYEQYF	TGTGCCAGCAGCCAGGGACAGGGAGTTCACTCCTACGAGCAGTACTTC
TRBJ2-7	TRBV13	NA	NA	CASTSTTGSEQYF	TGTGCCAGCACCTCTACTACAGGGTCCGAGCAGTACTTC
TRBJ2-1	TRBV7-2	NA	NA	CASSWIGGADGQFF	TGTGCCAGCAGCTGGATTGGGGGGGCCGACGGGCAGTTCTTC
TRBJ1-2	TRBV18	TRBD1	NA	CASSPQKDRAYGYTF	TGTGCCAGCTCACCCCAGAAAGACAGGGCCTATGGCTACACCTTC
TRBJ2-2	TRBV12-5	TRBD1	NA	CASGLGTGLNTGELFF	TGTGCTAGTGGCCTCGGGACAGGACTGAACACCGGGGAGCTGTTTTTT
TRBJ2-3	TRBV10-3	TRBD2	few	CAISESNARGTDTQYF	TGTGCCATCAGTGAGTCTAACGCGCGGGGGACAGATACGCAGTATTTT
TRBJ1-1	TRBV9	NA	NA	CASSVGQYTEAFF	TGTGCCAGCAGCGTTGGGCAATATACTGAAGCTTTCTTT
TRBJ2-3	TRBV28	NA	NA	CASSLLGGGNTQYF	TGTGCCAGCAGTTTATTAGGCGGAGGGAATACGCAGTATTTT
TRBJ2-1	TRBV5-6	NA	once	CASSAGTYNEQFF	TGTGCCAGCAGCGCCGGGACCTACAATGAGCAGTTCTTC
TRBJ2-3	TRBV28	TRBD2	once	CASRPTSGGFSTDTQYF	TGTGCCAGCAGGCCGACTAGCGGGGGTTTTAGCACAGATACGCAGTATTTT
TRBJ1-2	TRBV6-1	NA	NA	CASSELAGAYGYTF	TGTGCCAGCAGTGAATTGGCAGGGGCCTATGGCTACACCTTC
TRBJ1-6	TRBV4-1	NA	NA	CASSQDGEVYSPLHF	TGCGCCAGCAGCCAAGATGGTGAGGTCTATTCACCCCTCCACTTT
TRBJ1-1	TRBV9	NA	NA	CASSVGANTEAFF	TGTGCCAGCAGCGTAGGGGCGAACACTGAAGCTTTCTTT
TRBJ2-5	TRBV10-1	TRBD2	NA	CASSEHGTSGGETQYF	TGCGCCAGCAGTGAGCATGGGACTAGCGGGGGAGAGACCCAGTACTTC
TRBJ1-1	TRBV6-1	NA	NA	CASSEGPFDGTEAFF	TGTGCCAGCAGTGAAGGGCCTTTTGATGGCACTGAAGCTTTCTTT
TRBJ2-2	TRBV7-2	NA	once	CASSLGGHANTGELFF	TGTGCCAGCAGCCTAGGCGGACACGCGAACACCGGGGAGCTGTTTTTT
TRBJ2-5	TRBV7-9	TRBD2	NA	CSSSSVVGLAGEETQYF	TGTTCCAGCAGCTCAGTTGTGGGGCTAGCGGGGGAAGAGACCCAGTACTTC
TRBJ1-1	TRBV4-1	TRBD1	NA	CASSRDRGALPNTEAFF	TGCGCCAGCAGCCGTGACAGGGGGGCACTCCCGAACACTGAAGCTTTCTTT
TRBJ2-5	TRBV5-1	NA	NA	CASSSSVSQETQYF	TGCGCCAGCAGCTCCTCCGTATCCCAAGAGACCCAGTACTTC
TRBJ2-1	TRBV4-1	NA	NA	CASRGYNEQFF	TGCGCCAGCCGCGGGTACAATGAGCAGTTCTTC
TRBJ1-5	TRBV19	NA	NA	CASSIGRGWNQPQHF	TGTGCCAGTAGTATAGGACGGGGGTGGAATCAGCCCCAGCATTTT
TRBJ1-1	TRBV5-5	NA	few	CASSLEPTGMNTEAFF	TGTGCCAGCAGCTTGGAACCTACAGGGATGAACACTGAAGCTTTCTTT
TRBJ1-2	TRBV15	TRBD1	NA	CATSSRGQGAYGYTF	TGTGCCACCAGCTCCCGAGGTCAGGGGGCGTATGGCTACACCTTC
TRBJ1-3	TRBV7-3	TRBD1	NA	CASSVHPGTEVQGNTIYF	TGTGCCAGCAGCGTCCACCCCGGGACAGAAGTACAAGGAAACACCATATATTTT